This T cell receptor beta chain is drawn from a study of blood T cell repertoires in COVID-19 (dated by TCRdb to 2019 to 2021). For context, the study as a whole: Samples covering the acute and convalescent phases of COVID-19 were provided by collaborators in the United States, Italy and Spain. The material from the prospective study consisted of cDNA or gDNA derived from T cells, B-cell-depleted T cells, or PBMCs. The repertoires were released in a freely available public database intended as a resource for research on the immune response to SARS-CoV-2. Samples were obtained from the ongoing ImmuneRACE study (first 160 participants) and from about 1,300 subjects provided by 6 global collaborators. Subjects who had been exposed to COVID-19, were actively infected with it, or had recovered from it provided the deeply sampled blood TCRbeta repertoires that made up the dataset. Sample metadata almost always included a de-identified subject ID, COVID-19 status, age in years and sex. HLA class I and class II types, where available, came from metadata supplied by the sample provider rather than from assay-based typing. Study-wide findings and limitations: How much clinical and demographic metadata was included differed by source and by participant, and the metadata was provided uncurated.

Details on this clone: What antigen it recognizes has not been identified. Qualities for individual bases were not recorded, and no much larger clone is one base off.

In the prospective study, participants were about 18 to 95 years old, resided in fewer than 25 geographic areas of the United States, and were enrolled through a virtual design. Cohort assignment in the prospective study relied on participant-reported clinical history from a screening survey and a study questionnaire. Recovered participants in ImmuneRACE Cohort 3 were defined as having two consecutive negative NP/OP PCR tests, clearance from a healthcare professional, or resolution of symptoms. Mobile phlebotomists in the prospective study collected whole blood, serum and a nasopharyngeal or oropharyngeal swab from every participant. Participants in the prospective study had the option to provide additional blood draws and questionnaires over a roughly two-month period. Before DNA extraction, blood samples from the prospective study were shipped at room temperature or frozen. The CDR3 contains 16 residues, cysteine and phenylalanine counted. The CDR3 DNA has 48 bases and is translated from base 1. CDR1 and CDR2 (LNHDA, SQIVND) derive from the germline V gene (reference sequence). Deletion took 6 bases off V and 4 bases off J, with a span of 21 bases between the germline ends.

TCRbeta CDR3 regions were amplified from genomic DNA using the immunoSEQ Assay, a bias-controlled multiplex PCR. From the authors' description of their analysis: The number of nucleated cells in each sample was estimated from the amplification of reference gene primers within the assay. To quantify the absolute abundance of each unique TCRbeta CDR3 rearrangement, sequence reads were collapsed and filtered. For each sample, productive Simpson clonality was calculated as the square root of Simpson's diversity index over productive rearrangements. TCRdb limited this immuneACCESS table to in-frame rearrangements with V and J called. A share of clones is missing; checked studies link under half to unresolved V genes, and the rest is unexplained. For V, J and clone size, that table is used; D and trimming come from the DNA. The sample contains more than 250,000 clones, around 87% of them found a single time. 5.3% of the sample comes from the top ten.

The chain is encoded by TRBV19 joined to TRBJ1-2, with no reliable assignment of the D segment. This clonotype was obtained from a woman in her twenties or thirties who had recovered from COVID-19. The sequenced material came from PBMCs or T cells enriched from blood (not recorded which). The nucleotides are TGTGCCAGTAGCCGACCGACCGGGATCTTACCCTATGGCTACACCTTC. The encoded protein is CASSRPTGILPYGYTF.